Listed below are T cell receptor beta chains from one sample, sequenced in a study of regulatory T cells in long-lasting Graves disease. TCRdb reprocessed the multiplex PCR reads via MiXCR and lists one record per CDR3 protein. The repertoire consists of over 400,000 distinct CDR3 sequences, with 13% to 15% occurring once and the leading ten covering about a sixth. These same records also appear under a second study, on T cells in Graves' hyperthyroidism and ophthalmopathy.

The sample was peripheral blood mononuclear cells (PBMCs), taken at new diagnosis, from a patient treated with antithyroid drugs. These receptors were collected from a woman aged 50 to 60 with Graves disease. CDR3s leave out the opening cysteine and the closing phenylalanine or tryptophan. Some rows have no size entry. The others give once, few or many, or a class for an expanded clone.

>.|TRBV30
AWNRANTEAF
>many|TRBV6-4
ASRGPWTSNRTDTQY
>.|TRBV27
ASRRSSDYSNQPQH
>many|TRBV7-8
ASSLVSAGNNEQF
>.|TRBV4-2
ASSQDAQTDGLGYGYT
>few|TRBV6-5
ASTYSQGGYT
>few|TRBV24-1
ATSPGTGRYEQY
>few|TRBV6-2/TRBV6-3
ASRGMDRGGGEQY
>many|TRBV12-3/TRBV12-4
ASSFEHTGVTEAF
>few|TRBV6-1
ASRTGPRSTDTQY
>many|TRBV7-9
ATTGAGGYEQY
>few|TRBV6-1
ASKPGLAHNEQF
>few|TRBV29-1
SVVLPGVEQY
>many|TRBV28
ATDTGLGFNEQF
>many|TRBV5-5
ASSLFSGGGYGYT
>many|TRBV28
ASSLRPLAEYNEQF
>.|TRBV19
ASSIPSGRTEAF
>.|TRBV6-1
ASSLNLGQATNEKLF
>many|TRBV28
ASSTGLAPYNEQF
>many|TRBV6-5
ASSYNGQNNEQF
>few|TRBV5-1
ASSPPLSGANVLT
>many|TRBV24-1
ATSDRQGKDSYEQY
>few|TRBV6-1
ASSPRGQGDNQPQH
>many|TRBV5-1
ASSKGQMSSEQY
>few|TRBV25-1
ASSDLGRSWGYT
>many|TRBV2
ASRLDRVTDTQY
>few|TRBV27
ACSTGFRYGYT
>.|TRBV30
AWTSGGYEQY
>many|TRBV28
ASSLNGPYGYT
>many|TRBV7-9
ASSLGLAGVSIAYEQY
>many|TRBV28
ASRGRQSQTQY
>.|TRBV4-1
ASSQDKGQLRSISEAF
>many|TRBV2
ASSGQGNNQPQH
>few|TRBV20-1
SARGLAGEQY
>few|TRBV5-6
ASSLAGSGNQPQH
>few|TRBV5-1
ASSLGTLNGHGYT
>.|TRBV6-2/TRBV6-3
ASSGIPGGSNQPQH
>few|TRBV20-1
SANDWSSYEQY
>many|TRBV28
ASSSPAGSVDEQF
>many|TRBV10-3
AISDIRVGHGNTEAF